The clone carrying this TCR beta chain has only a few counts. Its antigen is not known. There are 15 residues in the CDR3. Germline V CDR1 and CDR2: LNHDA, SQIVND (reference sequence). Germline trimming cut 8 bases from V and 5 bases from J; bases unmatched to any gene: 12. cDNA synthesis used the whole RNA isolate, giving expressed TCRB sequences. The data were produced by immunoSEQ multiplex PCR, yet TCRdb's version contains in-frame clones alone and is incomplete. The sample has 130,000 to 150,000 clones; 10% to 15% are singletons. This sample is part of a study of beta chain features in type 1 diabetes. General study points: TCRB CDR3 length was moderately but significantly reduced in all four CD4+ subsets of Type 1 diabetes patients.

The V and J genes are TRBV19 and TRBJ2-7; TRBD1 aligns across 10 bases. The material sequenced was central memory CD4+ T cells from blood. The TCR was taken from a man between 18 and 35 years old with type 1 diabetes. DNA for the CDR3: TGTGCCAGTTCTACAAGTGGACAGGGGGGCGACGAGCAGTACTTC. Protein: CASSTSGQGGDEQYF.